Listed below are T cell receptor beta chains from one sample, sequenced in a study of cytomegalovirus exposure and HLA in healthy donors. TCRdb's table, derived via immunoSEQ multiplex PCR, lists solely in-frame clones and lacks some. The sample gives 210,000 or so clones, 75% to 80% of which show up once; roughly 2.1% is in the top ten. The sequencing input was PBMCs. The receptors here all came from a woman in her 30s in good health and CMV-seropositive. Both conserved end residues are part of each CDR3. Each record gives: J gene, clone size, D gene, V gene, CDR3 protein, CDR3 DNA. A D gene is named only where the DNA matches it firmly. Some rows mark clone size as missing; the rest say once, few, many or name a class of expanded clone.

TRBJ2-7,-,TRBD2,TRBV5-4,CASSFEVAGLYEQYF,TGTGCCAGCAGCTTTGAGGTAGCGGGACTGTACGAGCAGTACTTC
TRBJ1-2,-,-,TRBV6-5,CASSYSTGNYGYTF,TGTGCCAGCAGTTACTCGACGGGTAACTATGGCTACACCTTC
TRBJ2-2,-,-,TRBV19,CASMSSAQPTNTGELFF,TGTGCCAGTATGTCTAGCGCTCAACCTACGAACACCGGGGAGCTGTTTTTT
TRBJ2-6,-,-,TRBV30,CAWSVQRAGANVLTF,TGTGCCTGGAGTGTACAACGGGCTGGGGCCAACGTCCTGACTTTC
TRBJ1-5,-,TRBD1,TRBV19,CASSIEAGTGLNQPQHF,TGTGCCAGTAGTATAGAGGCCGGGACAGGCCTCAATCAGCCCCAGCATTTT
TRBJ1-1,-,TRBD1,TRBV6-4,CASSAGQGDTEAFF,TGTGCCAGCAGTGCCGGACAGGGGGACACTGAAGCTTTCTTT
TRBJ2-2,-,TRBD1,TRBV7-8,CASSPTRPGTGGGRTGELFF,TGTGCCAGCAGCCCTACCCGCCCCGGGACAGGGGGCGGAAGGACCGGGGAGCTGTTTTTT
TRBJ1-4,-,-,TRBV7-9,CASSSGRWTNEKLFF,TGTGCCAGCAGCTCAGGGAGGTGGACTAATGAAAAACTGTTTTTT
TRBJ2-1,-,-,TRBV7-3,CASSASTSSSYNEQFF,TGTGCCAGCAGCGCGAGTACTAGCAGCTCCTACAATGAGCAGTTCTTC
TRBJ2-1,few,-,TRBV2,CASSDDWYNEQFF,TGTGCCAGCAGTGATGACTGGTACAATGAGCAGTTCTTC
TRBJ2-4,-,TRBD1,TRBV6-1,CASSTRQGEGIQYF,TGTGCCAGCAGTACCCGACAGGGGGAAGGCATTCAGTACTTC
TRBJ2-3,-,TRBD2,TRBV5-6,CASSLGLAGTDTQYF,TGTGCCAGCAGCTTGGGACTAGCGGGGACAGATACGCAGTATTTT
TRBJ2-7,-,TRBD2,TRBV5-1,CASSFIASGGVGEQYF,TGCGCCAGCAGCTTTATTGCTAGCGGGGGGGTAGGTGAGCAGTACTTC
TRBJ2-5,-,TRBD2,TRBV7-2,CASSLEEGTGGKTQYF,TGTGCCAGCAGCTTAGAAGAGGGGACGGGGGGGAAGACCCAGTACTTC
TRBJ1-4,-,-,TRBV4-3,CASSHRVGWEKLFF,TGCGCCAGCTCTCACAGGGTAGGGTGGGAAAAACTGTTTTTT
TRBJ1-3,-,-,TRBV10-3,CASRTGSGNTIYF,TGTGCCTCAAGGACTGGCTCTGGAAACACCATATATTTT
TRBJ2-5,-,-,TRBV5-6,CASSPKGSGTPRAETQYF,TGTGCCAGCAGCCCAAAGGGATCCGGGACTCCTCGGGCGGAGACCCAGTACTTC
TRBJ1-2,-,-,TRBV5-6,CASSRTVYGYTF,TGTGCCAGCAGCAGGACAGTTTATGGCTACACCTTC
TRBJ2-1,once,TRBD2,TRBV27,CASSWLLLAAPRDNEQFF,TGTGCCAGCAGTTGGCTCCTCCTAGCGGCCCCTCGGGACAATGAGCAGTTCTTC
TRBJ2-1,-,TRBD2,TRBV27,CASSFTSGDQFF,TGTGCCAGCAGTTTCACTAGCGGGGACCAGTTCTTC
TRBJ2-7,once,-,TRBV7-8,CASSLVLAYEQYF,TGTGCCAGCAGCTTAGTACTAGCCTACGAGCAGTACTTC
TRBJ2-7,-,TRBD2,TRBV6-5,CASSYSGLAVYEQYF,TGTGCCAGCAGTTACTCGGGACTAGCGGTCTACGAGCAGTACTTC
TRBJ2-2,-,-,TRBV2,CASTRGGGELFF,TGTGCCAGCACTCGTGGCGGCGGGGAGCTGTTTTTT
TRBJ1-6,-,TRBD1,TRBV7-3,CASSPRGGPNSPLHF,TGTGCCAGCAGCCCCCGAGGGGGCCCGAATTCACCCCTCCACTTT
TRBJ2-2,-,-,TRBV5-1,CASSYVIQSTSNTGELFF,TGCGCCAGCAGCTACGTAATACAGAGTACGTCTAACACCGGGGAGCTGTTTTTT
TRBJ1-5,-,TRBD1,TRBV5-1,CASSTGTGRNQPQHF,TGCGCCAGCAGCACCGGGACAGGGCGCAATCAGCCCCAGCATTTT
TRBJ1-5,-,TRBD1,TRBV7-2,CASSLGRDRRANQPQHF,TGTGCCAGCAGCTTAGGGCGGGACAGGAGGGCAAATCAGCCCCAGCATTTT
TRBJ1-6,-,-,TRBV30,CAWSQGNSPLHF,TGTGCCTGGAGCCAGGGAAATTCACCCCTCCACTTT
TRBJ2-7,-,-,TRBV15,CATSSRDLGIYEQYF,TGTGCCACCAGCAGCCGGGATCTCGGGATCTACGAGCAGTACTTC
TRBJ1-2,few,-,TRBV2,CASSPDSLSYGYTF,TGTGCCAGCAGTCCGGACAGTTTGAGCTATGGCTACACCTTC
TRBJ1-3,once,-,TRBV11-2,CASSFWTASYSGNTIYF,TGTGCCAGCAGTTTTTGGACAGCCTCGTACTCTGGAAACACCATATATTTT
TRBJ2-7,-,-,TRBV6-6,CASRTKTFSITPQQYF,TGTGCCAGCAGGACTAAGACTTTCTCAATAACTCCCCAGCAGTACTTC
TRBJ2-5,-,-,TRBV5-5,CASTKVGGWGLETQYF,TGTGCCAGCACCAAGGTCGGTGGGTGGGGGCTGGAGACCCAGTACTTC
TRBJ1-5,-,-,TRBV21-1,CASLQGEAQPQHF,TGTGCCAGCTTGCAAGGGGAGGCTCAGCCCCAGCATTTT
TRBJ1-2,-,-,TRBV28,CASSLLNYGYTF,TGTGCCAGCAGTCTGTTAAACTATGGCTACACCTTC
TRBJ2-5,-,TRBD2,TRBV9,CASSEQLAGGQETQYF,TGTGCCAGCAGCGAACAACTAGCGGGAGGTCAAGAGACCCAGTACTTC
TRBJ1-2,-,TRBD1,TRBV28,CAINMYRGGYTF,TGTGCCATCAATATGTACAGGGGTGGCTACACCTTC
TRBJ2-3,-,TRBD2,TRBV7-2,CASSQLAGVADTQYF,TGTGCCAGCAGCCAACTAGCGGGAGTAGCAGATACGCAGTATTTT
TRBJ1-5,-,-,TRBV28,CASSSPPGRVGQPQHF,TGTGCCAGCAGTTCCCCCCCGGGCAGGGTCGGACAGCCCCAGCATTTT
TRBJ2-5,-,-,TRBV9,CASSARQVKETQYF,TGTGCCAGCAGCGCCCGACAGGTGAAAGAGACCCAGTACTTC
TRBJ2-7,-,TRBD1,TRBV11-1,CASSSRDSTYEQYF,TGTGCCAGCAGCTCCCGGGACAGTACCTACGAGCAGTACTTC
TRBJ2-2,few,TRBD1,TRBV19,CASGDRYTGELFF,TGTGCCAGTGGGGACAGATACACCGGGGAGCTGTTTTTT
TRBJ2-5,once,-,TRBV11-2,CASSFALGVGKETQYF,TGTGCCAGCAGCTTTGCCCTTGGAGTTGGAAAAGAGACCCAGTACTTC
TRBJ1-1,few,-,TRBV7-9,CASSLLQPNTEAFF,TGTGCCAGCAGCTTATTACAGCCGAACACTGAAGCTTTCTTT
TRBJ1-1,many,-,TRBV4-3,CASSHRGEAFF,TGCGCCAGCAGCCATAGAGGGGAAGCTTTCTTT
TRBJ2-5,few,-,TRBV18,CASSPGAAETQYF,TGTGCCAGCTCACCGGGAGCCGCAGAGACCCAGTACTTC
TRBJ1-2,few,-,TRBV5-1,CASSLQGGSYGYTF,TGCGCCAGCAGCTTGCAGGGAGGTTCCTATGGCTACACCTTC
TRBJ2-1,once,-,TRBV9,CASSVAGAYNEQFF,TGTGCCAGCAGCGTAGCGGGAGCTTACAATGAGCAGTTCTTC
TRBJ2-1,-,TRBD2,TRBV4-1,CASSRGGLAGIYNEQFF,TGCGCCAGCAGCCGGGGGGGACTAGCGGGGATATACAATGAGCAGTTCTTC
TRBJ1-2,-,TRBD1,TRBV18,CASSPRQGDYGYTF,TGTGCCAGCTCACCACGGCAGGGGGACTATGGCTACACCTTC
TRBJ1-1,-,-,TRBV4-3,CASSRGFHTEAFF,TGCGCCAGCAGCAGGGGGTTTCACACTGAAGCTTTCTTT
TRBJ2-7,-,-,TRBV28,CASSIPSRLRYF,TGTGCCAGCAGTATCCCTTCGCGCTTAAGGTACTTC
TRBJ2-2,few,TRBD2,TRBV7-3,CASSRGREENTGELFF,TGTGCCAGCAGCCGAGGGCGGGAGGAAAACACCGGGGAGCTGTTTTTT
TRBJ1-1,-,-,TRBV6-5,CASSYSRVTEAFF,TGTGCCAGCAGTTACTCTCGCGTAACTGAAGCTTTCTTT
TRBJ2-5,-,-,TRBV9,CASSPSVGLRGGMETQYF,TGTGCCAGCAGCCCCTCAGTAGGTTTGCGGGGTGGGATGGAGACCCAGTACTTC
TRBJ2-2,-,-,TRBV19,CASSIDRGGTGELFF,TGTGCCAGTAGTATAGACCGTGGGGGGACCGGGGAGCTGTTTTTT
TRBJ2-7,-,TRBD1,TRBV2,CASSPDRGEQYF,TGTGCCAGCAGCCCCGACAGGGGCGAGCAGTACTTC
TRBJ2-3,-,TRBD2,TRBV5-1,CASSSGLAGGTDTQYF,TGCGCCAGCAGCTCGGGACTAGCGGGGGGCACAGATACGCAGTATTTT
TRBJ1-1,few,TRBD1,TRBV7-9,CASSPRQGPLNTEAFF,TGTGCCAGCAGCCCTAGACAGGGACCTCTGAACACTGAAGCTTTCTTT
TRBJ1-2,-,TRBD1,TRBV28,CASRVGTGNYGYTF,TGTGCCAGCAGGGTAGGGACAGGGAACTATGGCTACACCTTC